This T cell receptor beta chain appears in the sequencing data of a study of blood T cells in healthy people across ages. This clonotype was seen only a few times. Trimming removed 5 bases from V and 3 bases from J, with 14 bases in between. Germline CDR1 SGHTA, CDR2 FQGTGA. The CDR3 sequence is 14 residues long. The second PCR ran about 6 to 12 cycles with a sample-barcoded 5' primer and J-beta primers. TCRdb used MiXCR to reprocess the 5' RACE reads, holding one entry per CDR3 protein. The profile shows 1.5 million to 2 million distinct CDR3 sequences, approximately 50% of them singletons. Material for sequencing was blood. This receptor was identified in a middle-aged woman in good health. The chain recombines TRBV7-3 with TRBJ2-7, with D possibly being TRBD2 (6 bases). The CDR3 DNA sequence: TGTGCCAGCAGCGGAGGGCCGGAACTCTACGAGCAGTACTTC. Its protein product is CASSGGPELYEQYF.